This T cell receptor (beta chain) is from a study of T cell repertoires in cytomegalovirus infection. About the research overall: The public TCR beta signatures pointed to both CMV infection and matching HLA type. Study-wide results and caveats: People with CMV and the relevant HLA were identified by cumulative public TCR beta family frequency. HLA-C-restricted CMV clonotypes gave the most frequent clonotype in two of eight donors.

The CDR3 spans 12 residues. Germline CDR1 is LNHDA and CDR2 is SQIVND (reference sequence). V lost 10 bases and J 4 bases, leaving 13 bases between the germline ends. Points on this clonotype: The antigen remains unidentified.

TCRdb independently ran MiXCR on the reads; one entry per CDR3 protein. Among approximately 400,000 distinct CDR3 sequences, approximately 30% were seen once, and the ten largest hold approximately 13%. The sequence was collected from a human donor in good health (CMV status not recorded). Some clones in this sample may be carry-over from other donors' samples. Sequenced input: PBMCs. The chain uses TRBV19 and TRBJ1-1; possibly TRBD1 for D (6 bases). The CDR3 DNA follows: TGTGCCATTATGGGGGGCCCCACTGAAGCTTTCTTT. Translated, it gives CAIMGGPTEAFF.